This TCR beta chain was sequenced during a study of blood T cells in healthy people across ages. Germline V gives CDR1 MNHEY, CDR2 SMNVEV (reference sequence). The CDR3 is made up of 15 amino acids. Trimming left V 4 bases short and J 4 bases short, with 13 bases between. Study-wide findings and caveats: TCR beta diversity was tightly associated with the proportion of naive T cells. Conclusively comparing naive with antigen-experienced cells was impossible with unsorted PBMCs.

On this clonotype: What it binds is unknown.

Primers used in a second PCR of roughly 6 to 11 cycles were a sample-barcoded 5' primer and a J-beta primer mix. Each TCR beta cDNA got a 12-nucleotide random molecular identifier. From the 5' RACE reads, TCRdb called clonotypes with MiXCR, one entry per CDR3 protein. The profile shows about 1.5 million distinct CDR3 sequences, roughly two fifths of them singletons. The sample taken for sequencing was blood. The sequence was collected from a woman between 18 and 30 years old in good health. This chain connects TRBV27 to TRBJ2-2; D is perhaps TRBD1 (5 bases). CDR3 region: CASSYRQGITGELFF. The CDR3 DNA is TGTGCCAGCAGTTACAGGCAGGGAATCACCGGGGAGCTGTTTTTT.